Listed below are T cell receptor beta chains from one sample, sequenced in a study of Graves' ophthalmopathy and Graves' hyperthyroidism. Using its own MiXCR run on the multiplex PCR reads, TCRdb lists one record per CDR3 protein. The sample consists of about 340,000 distinct CDR3 sequences, about a sixth of them appearing once. What was sequenced was peripheral blood. These receptors were collected from an adult man with Graves' ophthalmopathy. Both conserved end residues are part of each CDR3. A D gene is named only where the DNA matches it firmly. Rows give clone size only sometimes, using once, few, many, or a class for an expanded clone.

TRBD1 | many | TRBJ2-5 | TRBV7-8 | CASSPSGTGEETQYF | TGTGCCAGCAGCCCCTCCGGGACAGGGGAAGAGACCCAGTACTTC
NA | NA | TRBJ2-7 | TRBV6-5 | CASSWGEGYEQYF | TGTGCCAGCAGTTGGGGGGAAGGATACGAGCAGTACTTC
NA | many | TRBJ1-2 | TRBV6-2/TRBV6-3 | CASSWGDDGYTF | TGTGCCAGCAGTTGGGGTGACGATGGCTACACCTTC
TRBD1 | many | TRBJ2-7 | TRBV6-5 | CASSYSAQGTYEQYF | TGTGCCAGCAGTTACTCGGCACAGGGGACCTACGAGCAGTACTTC
NA | many | TRBJ2-2 | TRBV28 | CASSWGDTGELFF | TGTGCCAGCAGTTGGGGGGACACCGGGGAGCTGTTTTTT
NA | many | TRBJ1-5 | TRBV9 | CASSVASGLEGPQHF | TGTGCCAGCAGCGTAGCTTCAGGGCTCGAAGGGCCCCAGCATTTT
TRBD1 | many | TRBJ1-2 | TRBV20-1 | CSATDRAAGYGYTF | TGCAGTGCTACTGACAGGGCCGCTGGCTATGGCTACACCTTC
TRBD1 | many | TRBJ2-5 | TRBV4-3 | CASSQGQGEETQYF | TGCGCCAGCAGCCAAGGACAGGGTGAAGAGACCCAGTACTTC
TRBD1 | many | TRBJ2-7 | TRBV5-1 | CASSSGDRRREQYF | TGCGCCAGCAGCTCTGGGGACAGACGCCGCGAGCAGTACTTC
TRBD2 | many | TRBJ2-7 | TRBV6-5 | CASSYSGGPYEQYF | TGTGCCAGCAGTTATTCGGGGGGGCCCTACGAGCAGTACTTC
NA | many | TRBJ2-2 | TRBV19 | CASSILNTGELFF | TGTGCCAGTAGTATCCTGAACACCGGGGAGCTGTTTTTT
NA | once | TRBJ2-7 | TRBV2 | CASAAIGSTYEQCF | TGTGCCAGCGCAGCGATCGGATCTACCTACGAGCAGTGCTTC
NA | NA | TRBJ2-5 | TRBV6-1 | CASSAKGKETQYF | TGTGCCAGCAGCGCGAAAGGGAAAGAGACCCAGTACTTC
NA | many | TRBJ2-7 | TRBV2 | CASSSGGRDSYEQYF | TGTGCCAGCAGTTCCGGGGGGCGGGACTCCTACGAGCAGTACTTC
NA | many | TRBJ1-2 | TRBV2 | CASSPTGADGYTF | TGTGCCAGCAGTCCCACGGGGGCGGACGGCTACACCTTC
TRBD1 | many | TRBJ1-5 | TRBV12-3/TRBV12-4 | CASRKQGDSNQPQHF | TGTGCCAGCAGGAAACAGGGGGATAGCAATCAGCCCCAGCATTTT
TRBD2 | many | TRBJ2-7 | TRBV2 | CASSEWASGVVEQYF | TGTGCCAGCAGTGAGTGGGCTAGCGGGGTGGTGGAGCAGTACTTC
NA | NA | TRBJ2-7 | TRBV30 | CAWSVGGGLEQYF | TGTGCCTGGAGTGTTGGGGGCGGCCTTGAGCAGTACTTC